This T cell receptor (beta chain) is from a study of cytomegalovirus exposure and HLA in healthy donors. Study information: The platform used for the roughly 110 validation repertoires matched that of the roughly 670 first-cohort repertoires, a later analysis reported.

The CDR3 covers 15 residues. The germline V gene has CDR1 LNHDA and CDR2 SQIVND (reference sequence). V gave up 5 bases and J gave up 1 base, with 13 bases separating them. Libraries were prepared by immunoSEQ multiplex PCR; TCRdb keeps only in-frame clonotypes and omits some of them. The sample lists some 150,000 clones, approximately 90% occurring once. The chain has TRBV19 and TRBJ2-3; D is unresolved. The sequence was collected from a man between 18 and 29 years old in good health and CMV-seronegative. Input material: PBMCs. The CDR3 loop reads CASSRTGPGTDTQYF. The CDR3 DNA is TGTGCCAGTAGTCGCACGGGTCCAGGCACAGATACGCAGTATTTT.